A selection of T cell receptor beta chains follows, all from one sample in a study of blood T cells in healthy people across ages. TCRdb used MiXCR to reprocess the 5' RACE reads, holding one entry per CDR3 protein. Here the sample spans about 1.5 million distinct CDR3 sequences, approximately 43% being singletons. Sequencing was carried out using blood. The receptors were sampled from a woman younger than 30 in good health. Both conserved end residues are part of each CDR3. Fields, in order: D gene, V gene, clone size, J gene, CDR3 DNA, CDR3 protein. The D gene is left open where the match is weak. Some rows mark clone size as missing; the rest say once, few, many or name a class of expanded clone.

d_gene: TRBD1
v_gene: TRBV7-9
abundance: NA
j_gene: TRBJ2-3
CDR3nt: TGTGCCAGCAGCTTAGAGGGGGCGCGATACACAGATACGCAGTATTTT
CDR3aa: CASSLEGARYTDTQYF

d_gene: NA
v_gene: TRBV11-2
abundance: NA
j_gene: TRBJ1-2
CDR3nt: TGTGCCAGCAGCCCGTGGGGGGATTGGGTCTATGGCTACACCTTC
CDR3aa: CASSPWGDWVYGYTF

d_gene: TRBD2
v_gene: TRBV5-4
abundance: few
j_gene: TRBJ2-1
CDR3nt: TGTGCCAGCAGCTTGTGGCAGGGCGGGGGTGAGCAGTTCTTC
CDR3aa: CASSLWQGGGEQFF

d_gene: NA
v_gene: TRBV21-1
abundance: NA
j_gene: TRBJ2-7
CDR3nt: TGTGCCAGCAGCAAACGAGCCGGGACAGGGAAGTCCTGCGAGCAGTACTTC
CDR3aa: CASSKRAGTGKSCEQYF

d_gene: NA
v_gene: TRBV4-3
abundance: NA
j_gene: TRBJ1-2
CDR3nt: TGCGCCAGCAGCCAAGATGGCGAGTTCGAAGGCTACACCTTC
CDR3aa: CASSQDGEFEGYTF

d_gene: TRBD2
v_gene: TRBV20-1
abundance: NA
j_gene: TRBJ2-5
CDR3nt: TGCAGTGCTATACTAGCGCGAGGGGACCAAGAGACCCAGTACTTC
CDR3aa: CSAILARGDQETQYF

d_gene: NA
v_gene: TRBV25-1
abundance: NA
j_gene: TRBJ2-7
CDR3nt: TGTGCCAGCAGAGCCTCCACGGCCAGCTCCTACAATGAGCAGTACTTC
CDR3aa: CASRASTASSYNEQYF

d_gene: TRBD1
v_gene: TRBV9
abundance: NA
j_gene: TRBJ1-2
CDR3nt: TGTGCCAGCAGCGTAGCCCCCGGGGACAGAGGCCATGGCTACACCTTC
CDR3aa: CASSVAPGDRGHGYTF

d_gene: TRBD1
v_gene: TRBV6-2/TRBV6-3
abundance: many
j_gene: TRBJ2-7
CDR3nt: TGTGCCAGCAGTGAAGACAGGGGCTACGAGCAGTACTTC
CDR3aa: CASSEDRGYEQYF

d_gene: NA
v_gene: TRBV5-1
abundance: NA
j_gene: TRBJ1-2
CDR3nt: TGCGCCAGCAGCTTGGTTCTCTCGGAACGGAACTATGGCTACACCTTC
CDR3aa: CASSLVLSERNYGYTF

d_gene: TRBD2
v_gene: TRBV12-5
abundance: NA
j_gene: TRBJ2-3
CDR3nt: TGTGCTAGTGGTTTGGTAACCCCAGCGGGGATAGATACGCAGTATTTT
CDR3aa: CASGLVTPAGIDTQYF

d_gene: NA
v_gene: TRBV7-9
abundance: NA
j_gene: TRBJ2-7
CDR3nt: TGTGCCAGCAGCTTAGCGCGGGGCCAGGCCCCATACGAGCAGTACTTC
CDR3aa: CASSLARGQAPYEQYF

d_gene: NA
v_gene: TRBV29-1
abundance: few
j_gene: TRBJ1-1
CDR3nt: TGCAGCGTTGAAGAAACTGAAGCTTTCTTT
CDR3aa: CSVEETEAFF

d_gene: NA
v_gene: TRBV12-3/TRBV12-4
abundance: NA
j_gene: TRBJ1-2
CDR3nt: TGTGCCAGCAGTAACAGTCTACTAGGTGGCTACACCTTC
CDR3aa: CASSNSLLGGYTF

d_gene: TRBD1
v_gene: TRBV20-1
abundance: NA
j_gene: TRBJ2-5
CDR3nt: TGCAGTGCTAGAGCGTCACAGGGGGCTCAGACCCAGTACTTC
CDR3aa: CSARASQGAQTQYF

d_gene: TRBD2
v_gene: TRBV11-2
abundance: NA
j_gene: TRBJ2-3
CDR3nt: TGTGCCAGCAGCGGGACTATCTCGGGTACGCAGTATTTT
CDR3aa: CASSGTISGTQYF

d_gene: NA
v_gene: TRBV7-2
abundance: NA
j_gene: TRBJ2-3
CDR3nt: TGTGCCAGCAGCCTTTGGACGGGAGCAACAGATACGCAGTATTTT
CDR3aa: CASSLWTGATDTQYF

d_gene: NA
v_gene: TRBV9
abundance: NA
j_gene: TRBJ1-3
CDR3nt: TGTGCCAGCAGCGTAGAGGGAATTCCTGGAAACACCATATATTTT
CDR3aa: CASSVEGIPGNTIYF

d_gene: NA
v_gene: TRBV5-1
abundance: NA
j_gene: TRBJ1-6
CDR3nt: TGCGCCAGCAGGTGGGGCTTGGAGAATAATTCACCCCTCCACTTT
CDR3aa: CASRWGLENNSPLHF

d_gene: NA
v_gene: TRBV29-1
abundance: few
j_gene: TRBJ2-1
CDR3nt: TGCAGCGTTCTACCGGGGGATCCCTACAATGAGCAGTTCTTC
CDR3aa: CSVLPGDPYNEQFF

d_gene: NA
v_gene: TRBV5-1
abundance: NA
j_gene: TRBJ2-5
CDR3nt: TGCGCCAGCAGCTTGGGATCCGCAGGTCTACAAGAGACCCAGTACTTC
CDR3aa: CASSLGSAGLQETQYF

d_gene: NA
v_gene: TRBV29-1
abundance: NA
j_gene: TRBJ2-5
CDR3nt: TGCAGCGCCCTATACGGGGGATCGGGCCAAGAGACCCAGTACTTC
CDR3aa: CSALYGGSGQETQYF

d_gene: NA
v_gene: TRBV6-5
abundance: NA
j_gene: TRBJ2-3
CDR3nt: TGTGCCAGCAGAAGGAGTGGGCAACATGCAGATACGCAGTATTTT
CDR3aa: CASRRSGQHADTQYF

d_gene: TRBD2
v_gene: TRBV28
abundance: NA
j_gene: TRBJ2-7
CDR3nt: TGTGCCAGCAGAGGATTAGCGGGAGGGCCGGGTTCCTACGAGCAGTACTTC
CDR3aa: CASRGLAGGPGSYEQYF

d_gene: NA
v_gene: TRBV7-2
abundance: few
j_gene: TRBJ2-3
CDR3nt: TGTGCCAGCAGCGCGGACTTCACAGATACGCAGTATTTT
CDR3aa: CASSADFTDTQYF

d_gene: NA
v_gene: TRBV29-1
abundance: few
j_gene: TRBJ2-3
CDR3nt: TGCAGCGACACGAGGGCTTCCACAGATACGCAGTATTTT
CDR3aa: CSDTRASTDTQYF

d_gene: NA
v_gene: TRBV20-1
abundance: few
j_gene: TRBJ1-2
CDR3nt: TGCAGTGCCCGTGAGCCCCTGAGGGATTTCTATGGCTACACCTTC
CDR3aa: CSAREPLRDFYGYTF

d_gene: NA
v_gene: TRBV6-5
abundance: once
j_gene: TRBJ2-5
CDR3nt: TGTGCCAGCAGTAAAGGGGTGGCCCAAGAGACCCAGTACTTC
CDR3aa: CASSKGVAQETQYF

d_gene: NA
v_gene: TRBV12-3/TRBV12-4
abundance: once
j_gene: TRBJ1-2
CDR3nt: TGTGCCAGCAGTTTAGCGCTAGGTTTCGGAACAGATGGCTACACCTTC
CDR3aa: CASSLALGFGTDGYTF

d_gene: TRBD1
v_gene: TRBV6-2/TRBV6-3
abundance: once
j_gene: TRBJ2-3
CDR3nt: TGTGCCAGCAGGAACAGGGGGGTCCTCACAGATACGCAGTATTTT
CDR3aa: CASRNRGVLTDTQYF

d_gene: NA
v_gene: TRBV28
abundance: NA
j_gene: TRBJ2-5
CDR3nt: TGTGCCAGCAGTGCAGCTAGCGAAGAGACCCAGTACTTC
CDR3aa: CASSAASEETQYF

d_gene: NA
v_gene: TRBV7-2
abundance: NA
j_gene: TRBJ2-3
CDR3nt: TGTGCCAGCAGCTTGGGCGGAACAGGGTGGACAGATACGCAGTATTTT
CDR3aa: CASSLGGTGWTDTQYF

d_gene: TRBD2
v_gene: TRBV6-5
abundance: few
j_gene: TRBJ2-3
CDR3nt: TGTGCCAGCAGGACGGGGGGGCCGGGAGAAGATACGCAGTATTTT
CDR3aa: CASRTGGPGEDTQYF

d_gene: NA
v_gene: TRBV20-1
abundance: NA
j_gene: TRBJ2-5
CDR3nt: TGCAGTGTTAGAGGTGTCTACAGAGAGACCCAGTACTTC
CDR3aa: CSVRGVYRETQYF

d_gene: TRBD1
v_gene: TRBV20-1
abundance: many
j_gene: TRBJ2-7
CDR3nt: TGCAGTGCTTCGGACAGGGTCTACGAGCAGTACTTC
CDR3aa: CSASDRVYEQYF

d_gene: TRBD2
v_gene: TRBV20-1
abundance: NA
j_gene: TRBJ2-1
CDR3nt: TGCAGTGCTGGGGATTTAGCGGGAGCCTACAATGGGCAGTTCTTC
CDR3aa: CSAGDLAGAYNGQFF